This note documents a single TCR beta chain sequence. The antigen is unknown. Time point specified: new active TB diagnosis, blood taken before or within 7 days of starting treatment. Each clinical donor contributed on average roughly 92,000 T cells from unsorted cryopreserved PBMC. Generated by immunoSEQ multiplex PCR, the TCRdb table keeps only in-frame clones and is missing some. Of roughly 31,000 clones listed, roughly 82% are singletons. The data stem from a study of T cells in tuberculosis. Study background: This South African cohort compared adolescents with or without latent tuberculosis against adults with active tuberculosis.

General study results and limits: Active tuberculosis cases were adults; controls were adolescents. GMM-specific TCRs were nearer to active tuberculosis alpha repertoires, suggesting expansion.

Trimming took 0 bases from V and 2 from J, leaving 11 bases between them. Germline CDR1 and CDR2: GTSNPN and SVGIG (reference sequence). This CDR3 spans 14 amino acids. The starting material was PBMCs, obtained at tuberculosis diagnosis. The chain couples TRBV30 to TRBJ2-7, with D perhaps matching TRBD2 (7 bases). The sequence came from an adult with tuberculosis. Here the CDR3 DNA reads TGTGCCTGGAGTGTAAGGGGGGGCCCCTACGAGCAGTACTTC. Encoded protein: CAWSVRGGPYEQYF.